This T cell receptor (beta chain) stems from a study of shared clonotypes between healthy human individuals. Across the study: Per donor, three plates held CD4 naive cells, three held CD4 memory, two held CD8 naive and one held CD8 memory.

Profiled with immunoSEQ multiplex PCR; TCRdb holds only in-frame clones, not every one. The sample records approximately 500,000 clones, 90% to 97% being singletons. The CDR3 length is 11 residues. V lost 7 bases to trimming and J lost 6 bases, with 7 bases between them. In germline, CDR1 is SGHRS, CDR2 YFSETQ. The chain joins TRBV5-1 to TRBJ2-2, with D possibly being TRBD1 (5 bases). This receptor was identified in a woman aged 25 to 45 in good health. The sequenced material came from naive CD4+ T cells sorted from blood. Described subset: CD45RA+ positively selected. CDR3 sequence reads: CASLGAGELFF. CDR3 nucleotide sequence: TGCGCCAGCCTAGGGGCCGGGGAGCTGTTTTTT.